This TCR beta chain emerged from a study of shared clonotypes between healthy human individuals (dated by TCRdb to 2019 to 2021). A note on the overall study: The cohort comprised a couple of women and a few men aged 18 to 49 years. The study deeply sequenced blood TCR repertoires of about 5 healthy adults to estimate repertoire size and the extent of clonotype sharing between individuals. Different laboratories and diverse techniques were used to prepare libraries and sequence TCR repertoires, to increase sequencing depth and limit assay-specific biases. Per donor, leukapheresis produced somewhere between about 0.8 and 9.5 billion PBMCs. For each donor, CD4 naive and CD4 memory were each run on three plates, CD8 naive on two plates, and CD8 memory on one plate. The research as a whole found: The genetic and exposure-history diversity represented was limited by the small number of donors. Pairwise subsampling indicated that sequencing depth was expected to affect the degree of clonotype sharing among donors. Sharing across a handful of donors was observed for about 5% of naive CD4, 3% to 4% of naive CD8, roughly 2.4% of memory CD4, and about 0.4% of memory CD8 clonotypes. Higher generation probabilities were observed for clonotypes shared by all four sorted-subset donors than for non-shared clonotypes. Sampling was restricted to blood, and TCR repertoires in tissue are likely to differ from TCR repertoires in blood. Naive subsets generally had larger estimated clonotype richness than memory subsets. Rarefaction of sorted-subset datasets indicated incomplete sequencing despite the large sequencing depth.

For the CD8 naive samples, CD45RO-negative cells were positively selected for CCR7, yielding a CD45RA+CCR7+ population from which TemRA cells were excluded. Donors were healthy HIV-negative adults with no recently reported acute infections or vaccinations. Every donor was a Caucasian adult residing in Nashville, Tennessee, USA. Blood was obtained by leukapheresis, after which PBMCs were separated by Ficoll-Histopaque density gradient centrifugation and cryopreserved in liquid nitrogen vapor phase. Analytical flow cytometry was used to check the purity and quantity of every magnetically sorted T cell population. Genomic DNA was isolated from each sorted fraction and quantified by UV absorbance on a Nanodrop 2000c. V drops 0 bases and J drops 1 base, leaving 12 bases in between. The germline V gene gives CDR1 as SGDLS and CDR2 as YYNGEE. The CDR3 has 16 amino acids, counting the end cysteine and phenylalanine. Just the 48-base CDR3 DNA is kept, in frame starting at base 1.

TCR CDR3 regions were amplified from genomic DNA by multiplex PCR using the deep immunoSEQ assay. For each cell subset, the extracted genomic DNA was distributed evenly across all wells of several immunoSEQ 96-well plates, and each plate served as one replicate. Each replicate PCR for sorted subsets received roughly 0.2 ug genomic DNA, equal to roughly 30,000 T cell genomes. Purified libraries were measured with a Qubit 3.0 fluorometer, size-checked on a Bioanalyzer 2100, and measured again with the KAPA Library Quantification kit. Each immunoSEQ 96-well plate was sequenced on its own single-read 150-cycle Illumina NextSeq 550 flow cell. From the authors' description of their analysis: Because the immunoSEQ output held only junctional sequences and lacked quality scores, the filtering could not match the filtering applied to full-length reads. To assign V/J genes and CDR3, sequences were annotated against IMGT germline references using PyIR, a Python wrapper for IgBLAST v1.9. Any read was removed if the V/J assignment was weak (E-value above 1e-6), the CDR3 was missing, or the read contained stop codons, out-of-frame junctions, or ambiguous translated residues. V3J clonotypes were defined by identical inferred V gene, J gene, and CDR3 amino acid sequence. Percentage overlap between repertoires was calculated by dividing the number of shared unique clonotypes by the size of the smaller repertoire. RTK rarefaction, the Chao1 estimator, and Recon v2.1 estimates of unobserved clonotypes were used to assess repertoire richness. OLGA was used to compute generation probabilities for all TCRbeta clonotypes that the gDNA method yielded from a handful of donors. TCRdb retrieved this table from immuneACCESS and kept in-frame rearrangements only. Not all clones are present; in checked studies, unresolved V genes account for under half, and no reason is known for the remainder. V and J calls and clone size come straight from that table; D and trimming were deduced from the DNA. The sample table records under 2,000,000 clones; approximately 95% of these occur just once. The ten top clones hold roughly 1% of the sample.

Remarks on this clone: The target of this receptor is not known. No base-level quality is on record; no much larger clone is a single base apart.

The sample comprised naive CD8+ T cells sorted from blood. This specimen's cell subset or site label, per the study, means: CD45RA+CCR7+. This sequence originates from a young man in good health. Recombination joined TRBV9 with TRBJ2-3; the D segment is perhaps TRBD1 or TRBD2, each sharing 6 matched bases. In nucleotides, the sequence is TGTGCCAGCAGCGTAGAATGGGGGGCTGGCACAGATACGCAGTATTTT. Its protein reads: CASSVEWGAGTDTQYF.